These T cell receptor beta chains were read from a single sample in a study of cytomegalovirus exposure and HLA in healthy donors. Using immunoSEQ multiplex PCR, the repertoire was profiled, and TCRdb retains in-frame clones only, with some absent. The sample has 150,000 to 250,000 clones, about 80% seen once. What was sequenced was PBMCs. All receptors come from a woman between 25 and 40 years old in good health and CMV-seropositive. Both conserved end residues are part of each CDR3. Each record gives: D gene, J gene, clone size, V gene, CDR3 DNA, CDR3 protein. D genes are given only for firm matches. A clone size is listed for some rows: how often the clone was seen (once, few, many), or a class if it is expanded.

TRBD1 | TRBJ1-2 | . | TRBV7-2 | TGTGCCAGCAGCTTCAGCCCATTTCCAGGGGGTTCTAACTATGGCTACACCTTC | CASSFSPFPGGSNYGYTF
TRBD2 | TRBJ2-7 | . | TRBV4-3 | TGCGCCAGCAGTCTGACTAGCGGGAGTTCCTCCTACGAGCAGTACTTC | CASSLTSGSSSYEQYF
. | TRBJ2-5 | . | TRBV10-1 | TGCGCCAGCAGCACCCCGGGGGTGGGGTCGGAAAGGGAGACCCAGTACTTC | CASSTPGVGSERETQYF
. | TRBJ2-1 | few | TRBV19 | TGTGCCAGTAGTGCAACTAGCTCCCCATACAATGAGCAGTTCTTC | CASSATSSPYNEQFF
. | TRBJ2-7 | . | TRBV10-3 | TGTGCCATCAGTGGGGACTCTTACGAGCAGTACTTC | CAISGDSYEQYF
TRBD1 | TRBJ1-1 | . | TRBV27 | TGTGCCAGCAGTCCGCGGGTGGGGACAGTGAACACTGAAGCTTTCTTT | CASSPRVGTVNTEAFF
TRBD1 | TRBJ2-2 | . | TRBV6-1 | TGTGCCAGCCGGGACAGGAGGGGAGGGGAGCTGTTTTTT | CASRDRRGGELFF
TRBD1 | TRBJ1-2 | . | TRBV18 | TGTGCCAGCTCACCGGACAGGGGGCACTATAGCTACACCTTC | CASSPDRGHYSYTF
. | TRBJ2-2 | few | TRBV27 | TGTGCCAGCAGTTTTGGGGGGGCAAACACCGGGGAGCTGTTTTTT | CASSFGGANTGELFF
. | TRBJ1-2 | . | TRBV5-4 | TGTGCCAGCAGCCACGACAGCCCCTATGGCTACACCTTC | CASSHDSPYGYTF
. | TRBJ1-2 | . | TRBV4-3 | TGCGCCAGCAGCCAGGAACAGGGAAACTATGGCTACACCTTC | CASSQEQGNYGYTF
. | TRBJ1-1 | . | TRBV21-1 | TGTGCCAGCAGCAAAGGGGAAGGGGGGAACACTGAAGCTTTCTTT | CASSKGEGGNTEAFF
. | TRBJ2-1 | . | TRBV11-2 | TGTGCCAGCAGCTTAGATCGAGTGGTGAATGGGCAGTTCTTC | CASSLDRVVNGQFF
. | TRBJ2-7 | . | TRBV18 | TGTGCCAGCTCACCACGCGGCGGAGGCTACGAGCAGTACTTC | CASSPRGGGYEQYF
. | TRBJ2-4 | . | TRBV12-2 | TGTGCAAGTCGCAAATGGCCTGTGCTAGCGGCGAAAAACATTCAGTACTTC | CASRKWPVLAAKNIQYF
TRBD1 | TRBJ2-7 | . | TRBV2 | TGTGCCAGCAGTCCCGGGACAGGTAAAGAGCAGTACTTC | CASSPGTGKEQYF
TRBD1 | TRBJ1-2 | . | TRBV9 | TGTGCCAGCAGCGTAGCAGAAAGGACAGGTTTTAGCTATGGCTACACCTTC | CASSVAERTGFSYGYTF
. | TRBJ2-1 | . | TRBV27 | TGTGCCAGCAGGATGCCGACATCATACAATGAGCAGTTCTTC | CASRMPTSYNEQFF